This TCR beta chain was documented in a study of vaccination effects on CD4 cells after COVID-19. Overall study: Two-dose BNT162b2 or mRNA-1273 vaccination was given to participants.

TCRdb's table, derived via immunoSEQ multiplex PCR, lists solely in-frame clones and lacks some. The repertoire holds tens of thousands of clones, with about 80% as singletons. Points on this clone: Its cognate antigen is unknown.

CD4+ T cell isolation took place after 10 days of culture. On both days 3 and 7, half of the culture medium was replaced with IL-2 medium. Per the germline V gene, CDR1 is SGHVS and CDR2 is FNYEAQ. Trimming removed 4 bases at V and 3 bases at J, with 15 bases between. This CDR3 comprises 15 residues. The chain links TRBV7-6 to TRBJ2-5, with D hard to call. This TCR was sampled from a human donor who had a prior SARS-CoV-2 infection. The specimen was CD4+ T cells from PBMCs cultured without peptide, collected before COVID-19 vaccination. In DNA form, the CDR3 reads TGTGCCAGCAGCTCCTCTCAGCAAACCAAAGAGACCCAGTACTTC. This gives the protein CASSSSQQTKETQYF.